This TCR beta chain was sequenced during a study of metastatic and nonmetastatic thyroid tumors (dated by TCRdb to the early 2020s). Regarding the complete study: The researchers compared repertoires between peripheral blood samples and tumor or nodule tissue samples from patients with malignant or benign thyroid disease. Broader findings and caveats from the paper: In both blood and tumor samples, malignant tumors were reported to have significantly higher TCR beta diversity than benign nodules.

Before undergoing thyroid surgery, none of the patients had been given any kind of treatment. Using T-cell receptor beta sequencing, the researchers looked back retrospectively at clinical samples from patients, gathered between about 2012 and 2018. V is reduced by 3 bases and J by 2 bases, leaving a spacing of 10 bases between them. The germline V gene sets CDR1 to SGHAT and CDR2 to FQNNGV. The CDR3 measures 14 amino acids from cysteine to phenylalanine. Only the CDR3 portion is preserved as DNA: 42 bases, with reading frame beginning at the first base. The method was PCR. The sample was run on an Illumina HiSeq 4000. The TCR beta-chain CDR3 region of each patient was profiled by high-throughput sequencing. Turning to the authors' computational methods: A classifier to discriminate distant-metastatic papillary thyroid cancer patients was built from CDR3 differences across clinicopathological groups. Repertoire diversity was assessed with the Shannon index, and tumor-blood repertoire similarity with the Morisita-Horn index. The public reads were quality trimmed at Q25 with fastp and then assembled into clones with MiXCR by TCRdb, keeping productive beta chains. These V and J calls originate from TCRdb's pipeline instead of the authors' own analysis. The sample data list roughly 57,000 clones, and approximately 22% of these were observed just once. The top ten clonotypes cover around 4% of the sample.

This clone was counted many times. Its antigen remains unidentified. There are no base qualities to consult, and no much larger clone falls within one base. The source material was blood. Rearrangement joined TRBV11-2 to TRBJ1-2; the D gene lacks a confident call. The clonotype was recovered from a female donor with papillary thyroid cancer or a benign thyroid nodule (not recorded which). Some clones in this sample may be carry-over from other donors' samples. In nucleotides, the sequence is TGTGCCAGCAGCTTTGACCGACTGAACTATGGCTACACCTTC. Translated, it gives CASSFDRLNYGYTF.